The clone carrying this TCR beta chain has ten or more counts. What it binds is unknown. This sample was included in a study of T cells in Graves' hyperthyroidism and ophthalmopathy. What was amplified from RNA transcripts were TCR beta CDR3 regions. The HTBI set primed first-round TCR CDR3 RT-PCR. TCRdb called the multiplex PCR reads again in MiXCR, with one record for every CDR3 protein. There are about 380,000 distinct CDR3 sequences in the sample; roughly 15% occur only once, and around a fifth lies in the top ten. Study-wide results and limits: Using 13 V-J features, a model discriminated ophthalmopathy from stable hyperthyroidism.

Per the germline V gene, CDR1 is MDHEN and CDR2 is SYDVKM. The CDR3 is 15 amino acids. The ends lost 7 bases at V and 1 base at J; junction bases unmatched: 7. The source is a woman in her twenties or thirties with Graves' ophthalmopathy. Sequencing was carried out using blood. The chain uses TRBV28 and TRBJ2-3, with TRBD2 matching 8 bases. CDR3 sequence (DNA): TGTGCCAGCACCTTAGCGGGGTTGGGCACAGATACGCAGTATTTT. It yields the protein CASTLAGLGTDTQYF.